The 14 T cell receptor beta chains reported below all come from one sample, sequenced in a study of blood T cell repertoires in COVID-19. The data were produced by immunoSEQ multiplex PCR, yet TCRdb's version contains in-frame clones alone and is incomplete. The sample lists approximately 140,000 clones; roughly 84% were seen once. The source material was PBMCs or T cells enriched from blood (not recorded which). These TCRs come from a woman between 50 and 59 years old who had been exposed to COVID-19.

This clone is a singleton in its sample. The rearrangement links TRBV19 to TRBJ2-1; a weak D match, TRBD2 (5 bases). Germline CDR1 and CDR2: LNHDA and SQIVND (reference sequence). The ends were cut back, 7 bases at V and 4 bases at J, with 14 bases in the middle. The CDR3 is 14 amino acids. CDR3 DNA: TGTGCCAGTAACCTAAACACTAGATACAATGAGCAGTTCTTC. It translates to CASNLNTRYNEQFF.

This chain connects TRBV5-6 to TRBJ1-1; D is unclear. This CDR3 region has 15 residues. From germline, CDR1 is SGHDT and CDR2 YYEEEE. Deletions cut 2 bases from V and 2 bases from J, with 13 bases between. Written as DNA, the CDR3 is TGTGCCAGCAGCTTAGGTTTGGAGTCAAACACTGAAGCTTTCTTT. Translating it yields CASSLGLESNTEAFF.

This chain uses TRBV29-1 with TRBJ2-7; 9 bases align to TRBD1. The CDR3 consists of 15 residues. The trim removed 6 bases at V and 0 bases at J, leaving 9 bases unmatched. CDR1 SQVTM and CDR2 ANQGSEA come from the germline V gene. The CDR3 sequence is CSVRGQGRYSYEQYF. The CDR3 DNA follows: TGCAGCGTGAGGGGACAGGGACGCTACTCCTACGAGCAGTACTTC.

This clone has more than one count but fewer than ten. CDR3 bases: TGTGCCAGTCGTGCCAGGGGTGAGAGGACTGAAGCTTTCTTT. As protein: CASRARGERTEAFF. The genes are TRBV19 and TRBJ1-1; TRBD1 might be the D (6 bases). CDR3 size: 14 residues. CDR1 is LNHDA and CDR2 is SQIVND in the germline V gene (reference sequence). Trimming removed 8 bases at V and 5 bases at J, with 18 bases between.

The sample holds a few counts of this clone. The chain joins TRBV6-2 or TRBV6-3 to TRBJ2-5; TRBD1 agrees at 8 bases. Germline trimming cut 3 bases from V and 4 bases from J; bases unmatched to any gene: 7. Germline V gives CDR1 MNHEY, CDR2 SVGEGT. This CDR3 region has 15 residues. The CDR3: CASSYSPGGRETQYF. The CDR3 bases are TGTGCCAGCAGTTATAGTCCAGGGGGCAGAGAGACCCAGTACTTC.

The chain joins TRBV6-5 to TRBJ2-1, with D possibly being TRBD1 (6 bases). V lost 0 bases, J lost 14 bases, and 20 bases lay in between. Germline-derived CDR1 and CDR2 are MNHEY and SVGAGI. This CDR3 is 15 amino acids long. CDR3 protein: CASSYSGNGQPLEFF. DNA of the CDR3: TGTGCCAGCAGTTACTCTGGAAACGGACAGCCTCTGGAGTTCTTC.

The chain combines TRBV19 with TRBJ1-4, with D unresolved. CDR3 length equals 16 residues. V lost 7 bases to trimming and J lost 7 bases, with 22 bases between them. The V gene's germline CDR1 is LNHDA and CDR2 SQIVND (reference sequence). The CDR3 sequence is CASTFPAGLKGEKLFF. As DNA, the CDR3 is TGTGCCAGTACCTTTCCTGCGGGCCTCAAGGGTGAAAAACTGTTTTTT.

The rearrangement uses TRBV19 and TRBJ1-3; no firm D call. Deletions cut 4 bases from V and 4 bases from J, with 5 bases between. The CDR3 has 12 residues. Germline CDR1 LNHDA, CDR2 SQIVND (reference sequence). DNA of the CDR3: TGTGCCAGTAGTACCAGGGGAAACACCATATATTTT. This sequence encodes CASSTRGNTIYF.

This clone has a handful of counts. V gene TRBV27 combines with J gene TRBJ1-5, with 7 bases matching TRBD1. Germline V lookup: CDR1 MNHEY, CDR2 SMNVEV (reference sequence). With V trimmed by 5 bases and J by 0 bases, 4 bases remained unmatched. This CDR3 region has 15 residues. The CDR3 loop reads CASSPGTVSNQPQHF. The CDR3, as DNA: TGTGCCAGCAGTCCCGGGACAGTTAGCAATCAGCCCCAGCATTTT.

This clone was seen once. The genes are TRBV11-2 and TRBJ1-2; possibly TRBD1 for D (5 bases). Trimming removed 4 bases from V and 5 bases from J, with 23 bases in between. This CDR3 contains 17 residues. Looked up from germline, CDR1 is SGHAT and CDR2 is FQNNGV. As DNA, the CDR3 is TGTGCCAGCAGCTCGCTCGCGGGACGCTCGAGAGAATATGGCTACACCTTC. Translating it yields CASSSLAGRSREYGYTF.

This chain uses TRBV12-5 with TRBJ2-3, with 8 bases aligning to TRBD2. With 6 bases clipped from V and 0 bases from J, the junction kept 11 bases outside the gene matches. CDR3 length: 17 residues. Germline lookup yields CDR1 LGHNT and CDR2 FRNRAP. This CDR3 is CASGRELAVSSTDTQYF. CDR3 coding DNA: TGTGCTAGTGGCCGAGAACTAGCGGTTTCTAGCACAGATACGCAGTATTTT.

This rearrangement joins TRBV27 to TRBJ2-3, with 8 bases aligning to TRBD2. The CDR3 spans 17 residues. After removal of 4 bases from V and 4 bases from J, the junction contained 13 bases not matched to a gene. Germline lookup yields CDR1 MNHEY and CDR2 SMNVEV (reference sequence). Here the CDR3 DNA reads TGTGCCAGCAGTTGGGACGGGAGGGCCCTCGTCCCAGATACGCAGTATTTT. It codes for CASSWDGRALVPDTQYF.

This chain joins TRBV19 and TRBJ2-3, with 10 bases lining up with TRBD2. Germline V gene lookup returns CDR1 LNHDA and CDR2 SQIVND (reference sequence). The ends lost 5 bases at V and 6 bases at J; junction bases unmatched: 5. This CDR3 spans 14 amino acids. Here the CDR3 reads CASSELAGTDTQYF. DNA for the CDR3: TGTGCCAGTAGTGAACTAGCGGGAACCGATACGCAGTATTTT.

The V gene is TRBV19, the J gene TRBJ2-1, with D tentatively TRBD2 (6 bases). Trimming cost V 0 bases and J 8 bases, with 17 bases left between them. CDR3 length equals 16 residues. CDR1 and CDR2 from the germline V gene are LNHDA and SQIVND (reference sequence). The CDR3 loop reads CASSIDHGGVVDEQFF. CDR3 DNA sequence: TGTGCCAGTAGTATAGATCATGGCGGGGTGGTGGATGAGCAGTTCTTC.